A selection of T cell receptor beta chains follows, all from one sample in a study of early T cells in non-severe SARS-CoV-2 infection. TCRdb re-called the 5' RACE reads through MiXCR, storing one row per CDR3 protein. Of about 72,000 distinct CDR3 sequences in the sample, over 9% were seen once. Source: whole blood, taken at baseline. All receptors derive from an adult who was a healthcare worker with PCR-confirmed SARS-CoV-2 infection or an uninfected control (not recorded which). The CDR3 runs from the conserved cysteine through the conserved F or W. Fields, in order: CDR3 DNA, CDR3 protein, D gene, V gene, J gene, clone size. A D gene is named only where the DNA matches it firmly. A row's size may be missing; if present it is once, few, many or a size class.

CDR3nt: TGCAGTGCCCTACCGGACTCAAGCACAGATACGCAGTATTTT
CDR3aa: CSALPDSSTDTQYF
d_gene: .
v_gene: TRBV20-1
j_gene: TRBJ2-3
abundance: few

CDR3nt: TGTGCCAGCAGACGCCGGGACCCCGGGGGCTACACCTTC
CDR3aa: CASRRRDPGGYTF
d_gene: .
v_gene: TRBV12-3/TRBV12-4
j_gene: TRBJ1-2
abundance: many

CDR3nt: TGCAGCGCTCAGCGGGGGGGCACAGATACGCAGTATTTT
CDR3aa: CSAQRGGTDTQYF
d_gene: TRBD2
v_gene: TRBV29-1
j_gene: TRBJ2-3
abundance: many

CDR3nt: TGCAGTGCGCGCGCTACCAGCGGGGGGTCCTACGAGCAGTACTTC
CDR3aa: CSARATSGGSYEQYF
d_gene: TRBD2
v_gene: TRBV20-1
j_gene: TRBJ2-7
abundance: .

CDR3nt: TGCGCCAGCAGCCCTGTTACAGGGGGGGAGAACACTGAAGCTTTCTTT
CDR3aa: CASSPVTGGENTEAFF
d_gene: TRBD1
v_gene: TRBV5-1
j_gene: TRBJ1-1
abundance: few

CDR3nt: TGTGCCAGCAGCGCGGGACAGGGCTCGGTGGAGGCCCAGTACTTC
CDR3aa: CASSAGQGSVEAQYF
d_gene: TRBD1
v_gene: TRBV9
j_gene: TRBJ2-5
abundance: few

CDR3nt: TGCGCCAGCAGCTTGGTGTCGAACACTGAAGCTTTCTTT
CDR3aa: CASSLVSNTEAFF
d_gene: .
v_gene: TRBV5-1
j_gene: TRBJ1-1
abundance: many

CDR3nt: TGTGCCAGCAGCCAGGGGGGACAGGGTCCTGAAGCTTTCTTT
CDR3aa: CASSQGGQGPEAFF
d_gene: TRBD1
v_gene: TRBV3-1
j_gene: TRBJ1-1
abundance: .

CDR3nt: TGTGCCAGTAGTAGCGGGGTTAACTACAATGAGCAGTTCTTC
CDR3aa: CASSSGVNYNEQFF
d_gene: .
v_gene: TRBV19
j_gene: TRBJ2-1
abundance: many

CDR3nt: TGTGCCAGCAGCTTAGACGGCCCCGGGGCAGATACGCAGTATTTT
CDR3aa: CASSLDGPGADTQYF
d_gene: .
v_gene: TRBV7-9
j_gene: TRBJ2-3
abundance: many

CDR3nt: TGTGCCACCAGTGATTTGCAAGAGGGACAGGGTAAGGGGGAGCTGTTTTTT
CDR3aa: CATSDLQEGQGKGELFF
d_gene: TRBD1
v_gene: TRBV24-1
j_gene: TRBJ2-2
abundance: many

CDR3nt: TGTGCCAGCAGCTTTACGGGGCAGAACACCGGGGAGCTTTTTTTT
CDR3aa: CASSFTGQNTGELFF
d_gene: .
v_gene: TRBV5-6
j_gene: TRBJ2-2
abundance: few

CDR3nt: TGCAGCGCCCACGCCGCGGACAAAAGGGATGAGCAGATCTTC
CDR3aa: CSAHAADKRDEQIF
d_gene: .
v_gene: TRBV29-1
j_gene: TRBJ2-1
abundance: .

CDR3nt: TGTGCCAGCAGCCTACTCCCTAGCGGGGGTCCGAGCTCCTACAATGAGCAGTTCTTC
CDR3aa: CASSLLPSGGPSSYNEQFF
d_gene: TRBD2
v_gene: TRBV7-6
j_gene: TRBJ2-1
abundance: .

CDR3nt: TGTGCCAGCAGCTTAGTTATGCGGGGGATCCGAGGGACAGATACGCAGTATTTT
CDR3aa: CASSLVMRGIRGTDTQYF
d_gene: TRBD2
v_gene: TRBV7-9
j_gene: TRBJ2-3
abundance: .

CDR3nt: TGTGCCAGCAGCAAGACAGGACCGAACACTGAAGCTTTCTTT
CDR3aa: CASSKTGPNTEAFF
d_gene: .
v_gene: TRBV7-6
j_gene: TRBJ1-1
abundance: .

CDR3nt: TGCAGTGCTAGTAGGAGCACAGATACGCAGTATTTT
CDR3aa: CSASRSTDTQYF
d_gene: .
v_gene: TRBV20-1
j_gene: TRBJ2-3
abundance: .

CDR3nt: TGCAGTGCTAGTTCAATGGGAGAAAGTGGAGCCCAGCATTTT
CDR3aa: CSASSMGESGAQHF
d_gene: .
v_gene: TRBV20-1
j_gene: TRBJ1-5
abundance: .

CDR3nt: TGTGCCAGCAGCTTGTTGGGCGGGCTCCAACCGAGGGGCCCCGGGGAGCTGTTTTTT
CDR3aa: CASSLLGGLQPRGPGELFF
d_gene: .
v_gene: TRBV7-8
j_gene: TRBJ2-2
abundance: many

CDR3nt: TGTGCCAGCAGCTTAGTCGGGGGGAGCAATCAGCCCCAGCATTTT
CDR3aa: CASSLVGGSNQPQHF
d_gene: .
v_gene: TRBV11-2
j_gene: TRBJ1-5
abundance: .

CDR3nt: TGTGCCAGCAGCTTAGAACGGGATTATGGCTACACCTTC
CDR3aa: CASSLERDYGYTF
d_gene: .
v_gene: TRBV7-8
j_gene: TRBJ1-2
abundance: .

CDR3nt: TGTGCCAGCAGTGAAGCAAACAGGGCACTCACAGATACGCAGTATTTT
CDR3aa: CASSEANRALTDTQYF
d_gene: .
v_gene: TRBV2
j_gene: TRBJ2-3
abundance: many

CDR3nt: TGTGCCAGCAGTTTACTCCAAACCCGAGAGCAGTACTTC
CDR3aa: CASSLLQTREQYF
d_gene: .
v_gene: TRBV12-3/TRBV12-4
j_gene: TRBJ2-7
abundance: many

CDR3nt: TGTGCCAGCAGCGTTAGGACTAGCTCCAAGTCTGATACGCAGTATTTT
CDR3aa: CASSVRTSSKSDTQYF
d_gene: TRBD2
v_gene: TRBV9
j_gene: TRBJ2-3
abundance: few

CDR3nt: TGTGCCATCAGTGGAAATCAGGGGGCGCCCACTGAAGCTTTCTTT
CDR3aa: CAISGNQGAPTEAFF
d_gene: TRBD1
v_gene: TRBV10-3
j_gene: TRBJ1-1
abundance: many

CDR3nt: TGTGCCAGCAGCTCACGGCCTAGCGAGCAGACCCAGTACTTC
CDR3aa: CASSSRPSEQTQYF
d_gene: .
v_gene: TRBV5-6
j_gene: TRBJ2-5
abundance: many

CDR3nt: TGTGCCAGCAGCGTAGCTGTAACAGCCGAAGCTTTCTTT
CDR3aa: CASSVAVTAEAFF
d_gene: .
v_gene: TRBV9
j_gene: TRBJ1-1
abundance: .

CDR3nt: TGCAGTGCTAGAGGGGGGGGCCAGTCTCAGCCCCAGCATTTT
CDR3aa: CSARGGGQSQPQHF
d_gene: .
v_gene: TRBV20-1
j_gene: TRBJ1-5
abundance: many

CDR3nt: TGTGCCACCAGTGAGGCTAGCGGAGGCACAGATACGCAGTATTTT
CDR3aa: CATSEASGGTDTQYF
d_gene: TRBD2
v_gene: TRBV24-1
j_gene: TRBJ2-3
abundance: .